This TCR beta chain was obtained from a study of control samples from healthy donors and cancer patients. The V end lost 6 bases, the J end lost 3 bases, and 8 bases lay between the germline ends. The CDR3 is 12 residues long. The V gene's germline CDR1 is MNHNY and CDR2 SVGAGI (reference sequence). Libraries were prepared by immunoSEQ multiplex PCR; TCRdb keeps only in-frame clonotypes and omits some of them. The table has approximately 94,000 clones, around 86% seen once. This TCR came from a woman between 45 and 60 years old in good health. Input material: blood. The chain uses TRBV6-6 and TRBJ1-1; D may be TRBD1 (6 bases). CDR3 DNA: TGTGCCAGCAGCCCAGGGGACACTGAAGCTTTCTTT. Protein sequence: CASSPGDTEAFF.